Below are 10 T cell receptor beta chains sequenced from a single sample in a study of blood T cell repertoires in COVID-19. Profiled with immunoSEQ multiplex PCR; TCRdb holds only in-frame clones, not every one. The sample yields 90,000 to 120,000 clones, 80% to 90% seen once. The sequenced material came from peripheral blood. These receptors came from a woman older than 75 with acute or convalescent COVID-19.

J is TRBJ1-1 and V is TRBV2; 9 bases are a match to TRBD1. V gave up 6 bases and J gave up 3 bases; unmatched junction bases: 8. Germline assignment: CDR1 SNHLY and CDR2 FYNNEI. The CDR3 runs 15 residues. The DNA of the CDR3 is TGTGCCAGCAGACAGGGGGCGAGATTTGACACTGAAGCTTTCTTT. It is translated as CASRQGARFDTEAFF.

The genes are TRBV4-1 and TRBJ1-1; D not resolved. CDR1 and CDR2 (germline): MGHRA, YSYEKL. V was shortened by 3 bases and J by 3 bases, with 11 bases between the two germline ends. This CDR3 contains 14 residues. CDR3 loop: CASSQTKSDTEAFF. CDR3 bases: TGCGCCAGCAGCCAGACAAAATCGGACACTGAAGCTTTCTTT.

The rearrangement links TRBV5-5 to TRBJ1-2; 7 nucleotides agree with TRBD1. V trimming: 4 bases; J trimming: 9 bases; junction bases outside the gene matches: 12. This CDR3 spans 14 amino acids. Germline loops: CDR1 SGHKS, CDR2 YYEKEE (reference sequence). The CDR3 coding sequence is TGTGCCAGCAGCCTTGGGGACAGTGCGAGTAGCTACACCTTC. Translation: CASSLGDSASSYTF.

This chain joins TRBV5-6 and TRBJ1-6, with TRBD1 matching over 8 bases. With V trimmed by 4 bases and J by 9 bases, 6 bases remained unmatched. The CDR3 is 14 residues long. CDR1 is SGHDT, CDR2 YYEEEE, per germline. The CDR3 DNA is TGTGCCAGCAGCCCTGGACAGGGAGTTTCACCCCTCCACTTT. Encoded protein: CASSPGQGVSPLHF.

The chain couples TRBV6-8 to TRBJ1-1, with D maybe TRBD1 (5 bases). V lost 0 bases to trimming and J lost 4 bases, with 18 bases between them. Germline V lookup: CDR1 MNHGY, CDR2 SAAAGT. The CDR3 consists of 17 residues. This CDR3 is CASSYSYGHRDCTEAFF. In DNA, the CDR3 is TGTGCCAGCAGTTACTCGTATGGACACCGAGATTGCACTGAAGCTTTCTTT.

The V gene is TRBV5-6, the J gene TRBJ1-2, with TRBD1 matching 10 bases. Germline V gene lookup returns CDR1 SGHDT and CDR2 YYEEEE. J was trimmed by 7 bases and V by 0 bases; bases with no gene match: 6. CDR3 length equals 15 residues. The CDR3 DNA is TGTGCCAGCAGCTTGGGACAGGGGGCGTCTCTTGGCTACACCTTC. Protein product: CASSLGQGASLGYTF.

The rearrangement uses TRBV28 and TRBJ1-2; TRBD1 aligns across 7 bases. Trimming at V came to 6 bases and at J to 4 bases, leaving 8 bases not matched to a gene. Germline V gene lookup returns CDR1 MDHEN and CDR2 SYDVKM. The CDR3 contains 14 residues. CDR3 nucleotide sequence: TGTGCCAGCAGACGGACAGGCAATCCCTATGGCTACACCTTC. Protein: CASRRTGNPYGYTF.

A few counts support this clone. The chain uses TRBV6-5 and TRBJ2-1; 8 bases are a match to TRBD2. The CDR3 totals 15 residues. Germline CDR1 MNHEY, CDR2 SVGAGI. Germline trimming cut 6 bases from V and 7 bases from J; bases unmatched to any gene: 11. The CDR3 DNA reads as TGTGCCAGCAGCCCCAGGGGCGGGGGGAAGAATGAGCAGTTCTTC. Translating gives CASSPRGGGKNEQFF.

The V and J genes are TRBV5-1 and TRBJ1-6; 7 bases are a match to TRBD1. Germline CDR1 reads SGHRS; CDR2 reads YFSETQ. Trimming at V came to 4 bases and at J to 6 bases, leaving 4 bases not matched to a gene. The CDR3 consists of 14 residues. CDR3 loop: CASSQGVSNSPLHF. The CDR3 DNA follows: TGCGCCAGCAGCCAGGGGGTATCTAATTCACCCCTCCACTTT.

The rearrangement uses TRBV9 and TRBJ1-2, with 9 bases matching TRBD1. Trimming cost V 3 bases and J 2 bases; bases outside gene matches: 8. CDR3 size: 16 residues. Germline CDR1 and CDR2: SGDLS and YYNGEE. CDR3 nucleotides: TGTGCCAGCAGCGGAGAACAGGGGGCTGGAAACTATGGCTACACCTTC. Translated: CASSGEQGAGNYGYTF.